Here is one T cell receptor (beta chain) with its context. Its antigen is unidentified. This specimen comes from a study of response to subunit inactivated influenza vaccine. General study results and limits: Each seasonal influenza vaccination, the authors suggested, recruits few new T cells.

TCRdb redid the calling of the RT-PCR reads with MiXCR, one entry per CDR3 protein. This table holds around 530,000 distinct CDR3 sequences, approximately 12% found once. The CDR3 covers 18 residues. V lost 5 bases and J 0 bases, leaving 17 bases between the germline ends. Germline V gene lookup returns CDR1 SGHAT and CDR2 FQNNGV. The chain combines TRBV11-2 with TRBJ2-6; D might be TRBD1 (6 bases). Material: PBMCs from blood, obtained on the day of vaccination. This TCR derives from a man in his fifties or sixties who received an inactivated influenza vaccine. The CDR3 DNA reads TGTGCCAGCAGCCGCGGACAGCGTCCCACCTCTGGGGCCAACGTCCTGACTTTC. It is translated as CASSRGQRPTSGANVLTF.